The clone carrying this T cell receptor beta chain came up many times. Antigen specificity is unknown. No cell sorting was done before RNA was extracted from the tissue. This entry comes from a study of tumor and adjacent non-tumor tissue in lung cancer. Overall study results and limits: Tumor TCR diversity, when higher, was linked to shorter survival.

Germline values: CDR1 DFQATT, CDR2 SNEGSKA (reference sequence). Trimming removed 2 bases from V and 2 bases from J, with 19 bases in between. The CDR3 covers 16 residues. TCRbeta libraries were built with three rounds of nested PCR, modified from ARM-PCR. In TCRdb, the multiplex PCR reads were re-called with MiXCR into one record per CDR3 protein. The profile covers under 95,000 distinct CDR3 sequences, with around 59% appearing a single time and approximately 15% taken by the ten largest. The rearrangement uses TRBV20-1 and TRBJ2-7; a possible D gene is TRBD1 (6 bases). The sequence was collected from a man aged 65 to 79 with non-small cell lung cancer. What was sequenced was lung tumor tissue. CDR3: CSARTDRSQHPYEQYF. DNA of the CDR3: TGCAGTGCTAGAACCGACAGGAGCCAACATCCCTACGAGCAGTACTTC.